The entry that follows covers one TCR beta chain sequence. The record originates from a study of blood T cells in healthy people across ages. V lost 2 bases to trimming and J lost 4 bases, with 12 bases between them. Per the germline V gene, CDR1 is MDHEN and CDR2 is SYDVKM. The CDR3 length is 15 residues. It was with a sample-barcoded 5' primer and a J-beta primer mix that a second PCR of roughly 7 to 11 cycles was run. MiXCR was run by TCRdb on the 5' RACE reads, yielding one entry per CDR3 protein. The top ten hold more than 3% of the sample, which has approximately 800,000 distinct CDR3 sequences, 20% to 25% seen once. A further study also used this sample, focusing on T cells of mothers and their children.

This chain uses TRBV28 with TRBJ1-3; a possible D gene is TRBD1 (5 bases). The specimen sequenced was blood. The sequence was collected from a boy aged 5-17 years in good health. The CDR3 is CASSLGDSPGNTIYF. The CDR3 bases are TGTGCCAGCAGTTTAGGTGACAGTCCGGGAAACACCATATATTTT.